Listed here are 7 T cell receptor beta chains from one sample, sequenced in a study of blood T cells in healthy people across ages. Primed by a sample-barcoded 5' primer and a J-beta primer mix, a second PCR proceeded for about 6 to 12 cycles. TCRdb itself ran the 5' RACE reads through MiXCR, one entry per CDR3 protein. The table has some 1.4 million distinct CDR3 sequences, 42% seen once. The sequencing input was blood. These receptors came from a woman aged 18-29 years in good health.

This clonotype was counted between two and nine times. The gene calls are TRBV7-9 and TRBJ2-7; D is unclear. V gave up 7 bases and J gave up 2 bases, with 12 bases separating them. Per germline, CDR1 SEHNR and CDR2 FQNEAQ (reference sequence). This CDR3 region has 13 residues. The DNA of the CDR3 is TGTGCCAGCATCCTGGAGAGCCCCTACGAGCAGTACTTC. Translating gives CASILESPYEQYF. Complete variable domain (other parts from reference TRBV7-9 and TRBJ2-7): DTGVSQNPRHKITKRGQNVTFRCDPISEHNRLYWYRQTLGQGPEFLTYFQNEAQLEKSRLLSDRFSAERPKGSFSTLEIQRTEQGDSAMYLCASILESPYEQYFGPGTRLTVT.

The chain employs TRBV6-5 and TRBJ2-3; D perhaps matches TRBD2 (5 bases). V was shortened by 6 bases and J by 0 bases, with 16 bases between the two germline ends. The length of the CDR3 is 16 residues. The V gene's germline CDR1 is MNHEY and CDR2 SVGAGI. The CDR3 coding sequence is TGTGCCAGCAGGGATGAGAAGCGGCAGAGCACAGATACGCAGTATTTT. Protein sequence: CASRDEKRQSTDTQYF.

The chain recombines TRBV20-1 with TRBJ2-3; TRBD2 aligns across 9 bases. This CDR3 has 19 amino acids. After removal of 1 base from V and 0 bases from J, the junction contained 14 bases not matched to a gene. Germline CDR1 is DFQATT and CDR2 is SNEGSKA (reference sequence). The CDR3 DNA reads as TGCAGTGCTAGAGTTCACCCTAGCGGGGTGTCCCCTAGCACAGATACGCAGTATTTT. Translating gives CSARVHPSGVSPSTDTQYF.

This clonotype turned up a few times. V usage is TRBV4-1 and J usage is TRBJ1-1; D is perhaps TRBD1 (6 bases). V shed 4 bases and J shed 1 base, with 16 bases lying between them. The CDR3 covers 16 residues. Germline CDR1 MGHRA, CDR2 YSYEKL. CDR3 region: CASSPAGGGQNTEAFF. The CDR3 nucleotides are TGCGCCAGCAGCCCGGCGGGGGGGGGACAGAACACTGAAGCTTTCTTT.

The chain couples TRBV9 to TRBJ1-1; 7 bases match TRBD1. The ends lost 4 bases at V and 1 base at J; junction bases unmatched: 7. This CDR3 contains 15 residues. The germline CDR1 and CDR2 sequences are SGDLS and YYNGEE. The CDR3 nucleotides read TGTGCCAGCAGCTCTCAGGGGGGCTCGAACACTGAAGCTTTCTTT. Protein: CASSSQGGSNTEAFF.

This clonotype was found many times. The chain recombines TRBV3-1 with TRBJ1-2; no clear D. The germline V gene has CDR1 LGHDT and CDR2 YNNKEL (reference sequence). The length of the CDR3 is 13 residues. V dropped 1 base and J dropped 4 bases, with 7 bases sitting between them. The CDR3 spells CASSQGRPYGYTF. The DNA for the CDR3 is TGTGCCAGCAGCCAAGGCAGGCCCTATGGCTACACCTTC.

V is TRBV29-1 and J is TRBJ1-4; D unresolved. Trimming cost V 6 bases and J 3 bases, with 11 bases left between them. Germline lookup yields CDR1 SQVTM and CDR2 ANQGSEA. This CDR3 is built from 13 residues. CDR3 loop: CSVARGSNEKLFF. CDR3 coding DNA: TGCAGCGTCGCCCGAGGATCTAATGAAAAACTGTTTTTT.